In its sample, the clone carrying this T cell receptor beta chain was seen many times. These data are taken from a study of T cells in Graves' hyperthyroidism and ophthalmopathy. Authors of the study amplified TCR beta CDR3 regions from RNA transcripts. The study used the HTBI primer set for a first-round RT-PCR of the TCR CDR3. TCRdb reprocessed the multiplex PCR reads via MiXCR and lists one record per CDR3 protein. The sample lists over 500,000 distinct CDR3 sequences, under 20% occurring once. The CDR3 length is 14 residues. J gave up 1 base and V 4 bases, and 5 bases lay outside the gene matches. The germline CDR1 and CDR2 sequences are SGHRS and YFSETQ.

The V gene is TRBV5-1, the J gene TRBJ2-7, with 7 bases identical to TRBD2. The sequence derives from a woman under 30 with Graves' ophthalmopathy. The sequenced sample consisted of blood. This chain's CDR3 is CASSGEGRSYEQYF. The CDR3 DNA reads as TGCGCCAGCAGCGGGGAGGGCCGGTCCTACGAGCAGTACTTC. Based on the CDR3 plus reference TRBV5-1 and TRBJ2-7, the full variable domain is KAGVTQTPRYLIKTRGQQVTLSCSPISGHRSVSWYQQTPGQGLQFLFEYFSETQRNKGNFPGRFSGRQFSNSRSEMNVSTLELGDSALYLCASSGEGRSYEQYFGPGTRLTVT.